The 31 T cell receptor beta chains below were found in one sample sequenced in a study of beta chain features in type 1 diabetes. Study findings and constraints: Within each of all four CD4+ subsets, Type 1 diabetes patients had TCRB CDR3s that were moderately but significantly shorter.

The investigators reverse transcribed all of the isolated RNA, so they sequenced expressed TCRB transcripts. This table comes from immunoSEQ multiplex PCR, and its TCRdb copy is limited to in-frame clones, with some not included. The sample lists approximately 600,000 clones, around an eighth occurring once. Which antigens these TCRs recognize remains unknown. Sequences were obtained from naive CD4+ T cells from blood. Every receptor here comes from a man younger than 40 with type 1 diabetes.

This clone has just a few counts. The chain employs TRBV15 and TRBJ1-4, with D possibly TRBD1 on 5 matching bases. The CDR3 sequence is 14 residues long. The germline V and J ends were trimmed by 4 bases and 5 bases, with 11 bases remaining between them. The V gene's germline CDR1 is LNHNV and CDR2 YYDKDF (reference sequence). As DNA, the CDR3 is TGTGCCACCAGCATAGGACAAGGGAATGAAAAACTGTTTTTT. Protein: CATSIGQGNEKLFF.

The J gene is TRBJ1-2, the V gene TRBV5-1; D is ambiguous. V dropped 4 bases and J dropped 4 bases, with 11 bases sitting between them. The CDR3 has 13 amino acids. The germline V gene has CDR1 SGHRS and CDR2 YFSETQ. The DNA of the CDR3 is TGCGCCAGCAGCCCCTCGGAATCCTATGGCTACACCTTC. This sequence encodes CASSPSESYGYTF.

A few counts support this clone. The V and J genes are TRBV5-1 and TRBJ2-5; 7 nucleotides align to TRBD1. There are 14 residues in the CDR3. Germline trimming cut 4 bases from V and 2 bases from J; bases unmatched to any gene: 5. CDR1 SGHRS and CDR2 YFSETQ come from the germline V gene. CDR3 loop: CASSRDSAQETQYF. CDR3 DNA: TGCGCCAGCAGCCGGGACAGCGCACAAGAGACCCAGTACTTC.

This clone came up a few times. This rearrangement joins TRBV29-1 to TRBJ2-1; 12 nucleotides match TRBD1. The CDR3 is 16 amino acids. The V and J ends lost 6 bases and 1 base, in that order; junction bases with no gene match: 7. Germline V gene data show CDR1 as SQVTM and CDR2 as ANQGSEA. The CDR3 loop is CSVAGQGARSYNEQFF. CDR3 bases: TGCAGCGTAGCGGGACAGGGGGCGCGATCCTACAATGAGCAGTTCTTC.

This clone was found a few times. The chain uses TRBV7-6 and TRBJ2-3, with D maybe TRBD2 (6 bases). Germline CDR1 SGHVS, CDR2 FNYEAQ. V was trimmed by 1 base and J by 6 bases, leaving 17 bases between them. The CDR3 extends over 16 amino acids. CDR3 in DNA: TGTGCCAGCAGCTTAGTGGGCGGGGTAGGAGGCGATACGCAGTATTTT. This encodes CASSLVGGVGGDTQYF.

A few counts support this clone. The chain is built from TRBV28 and TRBJ2-1; D gene unclear. CDR1 is MDHEN and CDR2 is SYDVKM in the germline V gene. The CDR3 runs 15 residues. V shed 3 bases and J shed 0 bases, with 9 bases lying between them. CDR3 loop: CASSFRDSSYNEQFF. CDR3 nucleotide sequence: TGTGCCAGCAGTTTCCGTGATAGCTCCTACAATGAGCAGTTCTTC.

The V gene is TRBV7-6, the J gene TRBJ1-5, with D maybe TRBD1 (6 bases). Looked up from germline, CDR1 is SGHVS and CDR2 is FNYEAQ. Deletions cut 5 bases from V and 5 bases from J, with 10 bases between. The CDR3 is 13 residues long. The CDR3 spells CASSQWTDQPQHF. CDR3 coding DNA: TGTGCCAGCAGCCAGTGGACAGATCAGCCCCAGCATTTT.

This chain joins TRBV6-5 and TRBJ2-7, with 10 bases fitting TRBD1. With V trimmed by 6 bases and J by 3 bases, 8 bases remained unmatched. Germline CDR1 MNHEY, CDR2 SVGAGI. The CDR3 has 15 amino acids. The DNA for the CDR3 is TGTGCCAGCAGCTGGCAGGGACAGGGGTTCTACGAGCAGTACTTC. This translates into CASSWQGQGFYEQYF.

There are a few counts of this clone. The chain recombines TRBV30 with TRBJ1-5; 9 positions agree with TRBD1. Germline trimming cut 7 bases from V and 2 bases from J; bases unmatched to any gene: 6. This CDR3 contains 14 residues. Germline-derived CDR1 and CDR2 are GTSNPN and SVGIG (reference sequence). CDR3 region: CASGQGMGNQPQHF. The CDR3 region has the DNA TGTGCCTCTGGACAGGGGATGGGCAATCAGCCCCAGCATTTT.

The genes are TRBV11-3 and TRBJ2-7; 7 bases align to TRBD1. The CDR3 has 14 amino acids. The germline V gene has CDR1 SGHNT and CDR2 YENEEA. V lost 5 bases, J lost 2 bases, and 6 bases stayed unmatched. The CDR3 DNA sequence: TGTGCCAGCAGCCGAGGGGGCTCCCCCTACGAGCAGTACTTC. It specifies CASSRGGSPYEQYF.

This clone was seen more than once but under ten times. J is TRBJ2-7 and V is TRBV11-2; unclear D gene. The germline V gene has CDR1 SGHAT and CDR2 FQNNGV. CDR3 length equals 11 residues. The germline V and J ends were trimmed by 5 bases and 3 bases, with 5 bases remaining between them. CDR3 DNA: TGTGCCAGCAGCCCACACTACGAGCAGTACTTC. Protein product: CASSPHYEQYF.

The genes are TRBV30 and TRBJ2-1; D call uncertain. V lost 4 bases to trimming and J lost 7 bases, with 11 bases between them. Germline V gives CDR1 GTSNPN, CDR2 SVGIG (reference sequence). This CDR3 region has 12 residues. In DNA form, the CDR3 reads TGTGCCTGGAATTGGGGTTGGAATGAGCAGTTCTTC. This gives the protein CAWNWGWNEQFF.

The chain recombines TRBV7-2 with TRBJ1-2; D remains ambiguous. Trimming left V 5 bases short and J 2 bases short, with 12 bases between. The CDR3 totals 14 residues. In germline, CDR1 is SGHTA, CDR2 FQGNSA. CDR3 nucleotides: TGTGCCAGCAGCCGAGCGGACGGAAACTATGGCTACACCTTC. Translation: CASSRADGNYGYTF.

This clone was observed a handful of times. The genes are TRBV10-3 and TRBJ1-2, with no clear D. The V gene's germline CDR1 is ENHRY and CDR2 SYGVKD. Trimming removed 3 bases at V and 9 bases at J, with 11 bases between. This CDR3 contains 12 residues. CDR3 nucleotides: TGTGCCATCAGTGACGGGAGTTGGAGCTACACCTTC. It translates to CAISDGSWSYTF.

This chain uses TRBV27 with TRBJ2-2; no clear D gene. Trimming stripped 0 bases from V and 7 bases from J, with 12 bases between. Germline values: CDR1 MNHEY, CDR2 SMNVEV (reference sequence). The CDR3 length is 15 residues. CDR3 protein: CASSLSPPPLGELFF. The CDR3 nucleotides are TGTGCCAGCAGTTTATCCCCACCCCCTCTCGGGGAGCTGTTTTTT.

V gene TRBV5-4 combines with J gene TRBJ2-4, with 13 bases fitting TRBD2. The CDR3 covers 17 residues. Germline-derived CDR1 and CDR2 are SGHNT and YYREEE (reference sequence). V was pared by 4 bases and J by 7 bases, with 11 bases of the junction left unmatched. The CDR3 loop reads CASSPGPTSGGSNIQYF. The CDR3 nucleotides read TGTGCCAGCAGCCCCGGCCCGACTAGCGGGGGGTCTAACATTCAGTACTTC.

The genes are TRBV19 and TRBJ1-2, with D perhaps TRBD1 (5 bases). In germline, CDR1 is LNHDA, CDR2 SQIVND (reference sequence). There are 15 residues in the CDR3. V was shortened by 5 bases and J by 7 bases, with 20 bases between the two germline ends. This CDR3 reads CASSLPGPQAPGYTF. The CDR3 DNA follows: TGTGCCAGTAGTTTACCGGGACCTCAGGCCCCTGGCTACACCTTC.

This chain's CDR3 is CASSPNTGFSYEQYF. As DNA, the CDR3 is TGCGCCAGCAGCCCAAACACCGGATTCTCCTACGAGCAGTACTTC. J is TRBJ2-7 and V is TRBV5-1; D is uncertain. Germline V CDR1 and CDR2: SGHRS, YFSETQ. Trimming pared 4 bases from V and 0 bases from J, leaving 14 bases between. The CDR3 is made up of 15 amino acids.

Turning to this clone: This CDR3 is also generated by other DNA sequences in the sample. The V call is TRBV14, the J call TRBJ2-1; D gene ambiguous. The CDR3 length is 11 residues. Germline V gene data show CDR1 as SGHDN and CDR2 as FVKESK. The V end was cut by 0 bases, the J end by 6 bases, with 0 bases between. The CDR3 here is CASSQDNEQFF. CDR3 bases: TGTGCCAGCAGCCAAGACAATGAGCAGTTCTTC.

A few counts support this clone. V usage is TRBV7-9 and J usage is TRBJ2-7, with 9 bases that match TRBD1. CDR3 length: 15 residues. Germline loops: CDR1 SEHNR, CDR2 FQNEAQ (reference sequence). With V trimmed by 3 bases and J by 0 bases, 3 bases remained unmatched. The CDR3 coding sequence is TGTGCCAGCAGCTTGGGACAGGGCGGCTCCTACGAGCAGTACTTC. Its translation is CASSLGQGGSYEQYF.

This clone was counted only a few times. The chain combines TRBV7-8 with TRBJ2-2; no clear D. This CDR3 contains 14 residues. Germline V CDR1 and CDR2: SGHVS, FQNEAQ. The V gene lost 2 bases and the J gene lost 3 bases, with 7 bases spanning the gap. The CDR3 DNA reads as TGTGCCAGCAGCTTATTTGCGGACACCGGGGAGCTGTTTTTT. Residues: CASSLFADTGELFF.

V gene TRBV29-1 combines with J gene TRBJ2-1, with D hard to call. Between the trimmed V and J ends, which lost 3 bases and 0 bases, there was a span of 9 bases. CDR1 and CDR2 (germline): SQVTM, ANQGSEA. The CDR3 covers 14 residues. The DNA for the CDR3 is TGCAGCGTTGAGGAACTGAGCTCCTACAATGAGCAGTTCTTC. Translation: CSVEELSSYNEQFF.

This clone was observed a few times. Other nucleotide sequences in the sample specify the same CDR3. The genes are TRBV13 and TRBJ2-2; D is undetermined. This CDR3 contains 13 residues. V dropped 2 bases and J dropped 3 bases, with 4 bases sitting between them. CDR1 and CDR2 (germline): PRHDT, FYEKMQ (reference sequence). The CDR3 DNA reads as TGTGCCAGCAGCTTACGGGACACCGGGGAGCTGTTTTTT. Translated: CASSLRDTGELFF.

In this sample, this clone turned up a few times. This chain joins TRBV7-2 and TRBJ1-2; D perhaps matches TRBD1 (5 bases). The V end lost 5 bases, the J end lost 8 bases, and 15 bases lay between the germline ends. Germline V gene sequence: CDR1 SGHTA, CDR2 FQGNSA. CDR3 length equals 13 residues. DNA for the CDR3: TGTGCCAGCAGCCGGGGGTCAGGGAAGGGCTACACCTTC. Amino acid sequence: CASSRGSGKGYTF.

This clone occurred a few times. The chain recombines TRBV18 with TRBJ1-5; D is possibly TRBD1 (6 bases). There are 14 residues in the CDR3. With 8 bases removed from V and 7 bases from J, the gap between germline ends came to 18 bases. Looked up from germline, CDR1 is KGHSH and CDR2 is LQKENI. In nucleotides, the CDR3 is TGTGCCAGCGCGCCTACCTCTACAGGGCAGCCCCAGCATTTT. Translated, it gives CASAPTSTGQPQHF.

The chain recombines TRBV14 with TRBJ1-3; D is ambiguous. The CDR3 totals 14 residues. The germline V and J ends were trimmed by 3 bases and 0 bases, with 6 bases remaining between them. Germline V gene sequence: CDR1 SGHDN, CDR2 FVKESK. CDR3 sequence: CASSHPGSGNTIYF. The CDR3 nucleotides read TGTGCCAGCAGCCATCCCGGCTCTGGAAACACCATATATTTT.

This clone showed up just a few times. The V and J genes are TRBV29-1 and TRBJ2-1; 9 bases map to TRBD1. The CDR3 length is 16 residues. Germline V gives CDR1 SQVTM, CDR2 ANQGSEA. The V segment lost 3 bases and the J segment 4 bases; nucleotides outside the gene matches: 10. The CDR3, as DNA: TGCAGCGTTGACTCCACTACAGGGGGCCGGTACAATGAGCAGTTCTTC. Amino acids: CSVDSTTGGRYNEQFF.

The table lists this clone with a few counts. The V gene is TRBV5-1, the J gene TRBJ2-3; 8 positions agree with TRBD1. Germline-derived CDR1 and CDR2 are SGHRS and YFSETQ. The ends lost 1 base at V and 4 bases at J; junction bases unmatched: 2. The CDR3 runs to 14 residues. Written as DNA, the CDR3 is TGCGCCAGCAGCTTGCAGGGGGCCTCAGATACGCAGTATTTT. Translated: CASSLQGASDTQYF.

The rearrangement joins TRBV9 to TRBJ1-3, with D uncertain. From germline, CDR1 is SGDLS and CDR2 YYNGEE. The V gene lost 0 bases and the J gene lost 2 bases, with 18 bases spanning the gap. This CDR3 region has 18 residues. CDR3 nucleotides: TGTGCCAGCAGCGTAGGCTCGGGGTCCGGGTCGACTGGAAACACCATATATTTT. It codes for CASSVGSGSGSTGNTIYF.

This clone was found a few times. A far bigger clonotype differs at one base, so this is likely a read error. Different DNA sequences within this sample yield the same CDR3. This chain uses TRBV6-5 with TRBJ2-5; D is unclear. Germline V lookup: CDR1 MNHEY, CDR2 SVGAGI. V lost 6 bases and J 0 bases, leaving 2 bases between the germline ends. The CDR3 runs 11 residues. CDR3 sequence (DNA): TGTGCCAGCAGCTACCAAGAGACCCAGTACTTC. Translation gives CASSYQETQYF.

This clone was counted only a few times. The gene calls are TRBV19 and TRBJ1-1; TRBD1 is a possible D gene (6 bases). The CDR3 spans 14 residues. Trimming took 3 bases from V and 2 from J, leaving 10 bases between them. CDR1 is LNHDA and CDR2 is SQIVND in the germline V gene (reference sequence). The CDR3 sequence: CASSIGGTNTEAFF. CDR3 nucleotide sequence: TGTGCCAGTAGTATTGGAGGGACAAACACTGAAGCTTTCTTT.